Sequencing of this T cell receptor (beta chain) was carried out in a study of early T cells in non-severe SARS-CoV-2 infection. V was trimmed by 3 bases and J by 4 bases, leaving 11 bases between them. Per the germline V gene, CDR1 is SGDLS and CDR2 is YYNGEE. There are 14 residues in the CDR3. Individual cDNA molecules carried attached unique molecular identifiers. MiXCR, run by TCRdb on the 5' RACE reads, gives a single entry per CDR3 protein. The sample has 20,000 to 25,000 distinct CDR3 sequences, more than 5% seen once. Of note for this clonotype: What it binds is not known.

Study results and caveats: Anti-spike CD8 responses were favored in VDJdb matching, and private and CD4 specificities were missed.

The chain couples TRBV9 to TRBJ2-4, with D uncertain. The receptor was derived from an adult who was a healthcare worker with PCR-confirmed SARS-CoV-2 infection or an uninfected control (not recorded which). The material sequenced was whole blood, taken at baseline. CDR3: CASSAGFGKNIQYF. The CDR3 nucleotides read TGTGCCAGCAGCGCAGGATTCGGGAAAAACATTCAGTACTTC.